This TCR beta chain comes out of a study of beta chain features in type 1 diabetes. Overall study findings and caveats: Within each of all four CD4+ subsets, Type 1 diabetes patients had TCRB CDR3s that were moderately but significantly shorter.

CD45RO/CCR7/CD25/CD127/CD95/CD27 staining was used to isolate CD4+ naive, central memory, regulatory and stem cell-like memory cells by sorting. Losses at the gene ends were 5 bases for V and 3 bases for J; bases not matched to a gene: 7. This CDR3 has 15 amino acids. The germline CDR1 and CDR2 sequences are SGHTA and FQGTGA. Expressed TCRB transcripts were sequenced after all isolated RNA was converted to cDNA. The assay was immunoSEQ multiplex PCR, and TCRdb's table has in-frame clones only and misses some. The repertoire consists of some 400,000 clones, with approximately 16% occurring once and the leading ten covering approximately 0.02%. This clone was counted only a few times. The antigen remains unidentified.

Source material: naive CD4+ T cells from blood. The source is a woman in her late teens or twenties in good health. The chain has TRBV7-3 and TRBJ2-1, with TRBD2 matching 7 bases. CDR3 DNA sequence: TGTGCCAGCAGCCCGAGCCGGGACTACTACAATGAGCAGTTCTTC. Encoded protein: CASSPSRDYYNEQFF.